Following are 29 T cell receptor beta chains from one sample sequenced in a study of shared clonotypes between healthy human individuals. The assay was immunoSEQ multiplex PCR, and TCRdb's table has in-frame clones only and misses some. The sample has 2,100,000 or so clones; approximately 95% are singletons. Sequencing was carried out using naive CD4+ T cells sorted from blood. The subset: CD45RA+ positively selected. These receptors were taken from a man aged 18 to 35 in good health.

This rearrangement joins TRBV5-4 to TRBJ2-7, with 13 bases that match TRBD2. With V trimmed by 0 bases and J by 6 bases, 9 bases remained unmatched. The germline CDR1 and CDR2 sequences are SGHNT and YYREEE (reference sequence). The CDR3 runs 17 residues. CDR3 coding DNA: TGTGCCAGCAGCTTGGGACTAGCGGGGGGCCTACGGGGCGAGCAGTACTTC. This codes for CASSLGLAGGLRGEQYF.

The chain joins TRBV5-1 to TRBJ1-2; perhaps TRBD1 as D (6 bases). The CDR3 runs to 16 residues. From germline, CDR1 is SGHRS and CDR2 YFSETQ. With 2 bases removed from V and 8 bases from J, the gap between germline ends came to 22 bases. CDR3 coding DNA: TGCGCCAGCAGCTTCGGGGAAGGGGGAGGGAGTCCCGGCTACACCTTC. Protein product: CASSFGEGGGSPGYTF.

The chain joins TRBV5-5 to TRBJ1-4; 10 nucleotides match TRBD1. The germline V gene has CDR1 SGHKS and CDR2 YYEKEE (reference sequence). The CDR3 runs to 15 residues. With 4 bases clipped from V and 6 bases from J, the junction kept 6 bases outside the gene matches. The DNA of the CDR3 is TGTGCCAGCAGCGCCGACAGGGGGCAGGATGAAAAACTGTTTTTT. Protein product: CASSADRGQDEKLFF. Filled out from reference TRBV5-5 and TRBJ1-4, the complete variable domain reads DAGVTQSPTHLIKTRGQQVTLRCSPISGHKSVSWYQQVLGQGPQFIFQYYEKEERGRGNFPDRFSARQFPNYSSELNVNALLLGDSALYLCASSADRGQDEKLFFGSGTQLSVL.

The CDR3 DNA reads TGTGCCAGCAGCGTCCGGGGGCGGGCCTACGAGCAGTACTTC. Amino acid sequence: CASSVRGRAYEQYF. The chain joins TRBV14 to TRBJ2-7; possibly TRBD1 or TRBD2 for D (6 bases each). The length of the CDR3 is 14 residues. Germline CDR1 reads SGHDN; CDR2 reads FVKESK. V lost 5 bases to trimming and J lost 2 bases, with 13 bases between them.

The rearrangement joins TRBV6-5 to TRBJ1-6; D is unresolved. Between the trimmed V and J ends, which lost 4 bases and 6 bases, there was a span of 13 bases. This CDR3 region has 15 residues. Germline lookup yields CDR1 MNHEY and CDR2 SVGAGI. The DNA of the CDR3 is TGTGCCAGCAGTTCCAGGAATTGGGGTAATTCACCCCTCCACTTT. Amino acids: CASSSRNWGNSPLHF.

V is TRBV7-2 and J is TRBJ2-3; unclear D gene. The V and J ends lost 4 bases and 6 bases respectively, with 14 bases between them. This CDR3 region has 14 residues. From germline, CDR1 is SGHTA and CDR2 FQGNSA. In nucleotides, the CDR3 is TGTGCCAGCAGCTCGGGCTTAGGGTCGGATACGCAGTATTTT. This codes for CASSSGLGSDTQYF. Based on the CDR3 plus reference TRBV7-2 and TRBJ2-3, the full variable domain is GAGVSQSPSNKVTEKGKDVELRCDPISGHTALYWYRQSLGQGLEFLIYFQGNSAPDKSGLPSDRFSAERTGGSVSTLTIQRTQQEDSAVYLCASSSGLGSDTQYFGPGTRLTVL.

The chain employs TRBV11-2 and TRBJ2-3, with 11 bases that match TRBD2. Germline loops: CDR1 SGHAT, CDR2 FQNNGV. V gave up 2 bases and J gave up 1 base; unmatched junction bases: 2. The CDR3 sequence is 16 residues long. CDR3 bases: TGTGCCAGCAGCTTAAGTAGCGGGGGGGGCACAGATACGCAGTATTTT. Its protein is CASSLSSGGGTDTQYF.

The chain recombines TRBV4-3 with TRBJ2-7; 9 nucleotides agree with TRBD2. Trimming removed 0 bases from V and 1 base from J; junction bases left unmatched: 4. Germline loops: CDR1 LGHNA, CDR2 YSLEER. The CDR3 spans 16 residues. CDR3 loop: CASSQDGAGGSYEQYF. In DNA form, the CDR3 reads TGCGCCAGCAGCCAAGATGGGGCGGGAGGGTCCTACGAGCAGTACTTC.

The chain joins TRBV9 to TRBJ2-3, with 9 bases aligning to TRBD1. V lost 3 bases, J lost 4 bases, and 3 bases stayed unmatched. Germline CDR1 SGDLS, CDR2 YYNGEE. This CDR3 is built from 14 residues. DNA of the CDR3: TGTGCCAGCAGCGACGACAGGGGGGCAGATACGCAGTATTTT. Its translation: CASSDDRGADTQYF. Combining the CDR3 with reference TRBV9 and TRBJ2-3 gives the whole variable domain DSGVTQTPKHLITATGQRVTLRCSPRSGDLSVYWYQQSLDQGLQFLIQYYNGEERAKGNILERFSAQQFPDLHSELNLSSLELGDSALYFCASSDDRGADTQYFGPGTRLTVL.

The gene calls are TRBV6-6 and TRBJ2-1; D gene unclear. The V gene lost 7 bases and the J gene lost 0 bases, with 13 bases spanning the gap. Germline V CDR1 and CDR2: MNHNY, SVGAGI (reference sequence). CDR3 size: 15 residues. The DNA of the CDR3 is TGTGCCAGCATGAGAACAGTGGTCTCCTACAATGAGCAGTTCTTC. It codes for CASMRTVVSYNEQFF.

The CDR3 region is CAWRYGTGPRELFF. The DNA for the CDR3 is TGTGCCTGGAGATATGGGACAGGACCGAGAGAACTGTTTTTT. The chain is built from TRBV30 and TRBJ1-4, with 8 bases aligning to TRBD1. The trim removed 3 bases at V and 12 bases at J, leaving 12 bases unmatched. CDR3 size: 14 residues. Germline assignment: CDR1 GTSNPN and CDR2 SVGIG (reference sequence).

This chain connects TRBV5-6 to TRBJ2-7, with TRBD1 identical over 7 bases. Looked up from germline, CDR1 is SGHDT and CDR2 is YYEEEE. J was trimmed by 0 bases and V by 0 bases; bases with no gene match: 3. The length of the CDR3 is 15 residues. CDR3: CASSLVGDSSYEQYF. The CDR3 bases are TGTGCCAGCAGCTTGGTGGGGGACAGCTCCTACGAGCAGTACTTC.

V and J are TRBV4-1 and TRBJ2-7; D gene ambiguous. V lost 0 bases and J lost 3, with 12 bases in between. Germline CDR1 and CDR2: MGHRA and YSYEKL. This CDR3 contains 15 residues. CDR3 sequence reads: CASSQDLAEFYEQYF. In DNA form, the CDR3 reads TGCGCCAGCAGCCAAGATCTTGCAGAGTTCTACGAGCAGTACTTC.

As to this clone: Other DNA sequences in this specimen translate into the identical CDR3. V is TRBV12-5 and J is TRBJ2-7, with D possibly matching TRBD2 (5 bases). The CDR3 totals 12 residues. From germline, CDR1 is LGHNT and CDR2 FRNRAP. Trimming left V 1 base short and J 6 bases short, with 7 bases between. For the CDR3, the DNA is TGTGCTAGTGGTTTGGGAGGGTCCGAGCAGTACTTC. Translating it yields CASGLGGSEQYF.

The V call is TRBV5-8, the J call TRBJ2-7; D unresolved. V was pared by 6 bases and J by 2 bases, with 15 bases between. Germline CDR1 and CDR2: SGHTS and YDEGEE. This CDR3 spans 14 amino acids. The DNA of the CDR3 is TGTGCCAGCAACAATGCCCCCCAGACCTACGAGCAGTACTTC. It specifies CASNNAPQTYEQYF.

CDR3 loop: CASSLSPYNSPLHF. For the CDR3, the DNA is TGTGCCAGCAGCTTGAGCCCCTATAATTCACCCCTCCACTTT. The chain joins TRBV5-4 to TRBJ1-6; no definite D call. Germline loops: CDR1 SGHNT, CDR2 YYREEE (reference sequence). V was trimmed by 1 base and J by 2 bases, leaving 4 bases between them. The CDR3 extends over 14 amino acids.

This clone was observed a single time. The genes are TRBV10-3 and TRBJ1-4, with a weak D call TRBD1 (5 bases). The V end was cut by 2 bases, the J end by 6 bases, with 7 bases between. The germline V gene encodes CDR1 ENHRY and CDR2 SYGVKD. This CDR3 spans 13 amino acids. CDR3 DNA: TGTGCCATCAGTGAGGGGGCCGATGAAAAACTGTTTTTT. Amino acids: CAISEGADEKLFF.

For this clone: The same CDR3 also results from other DNA sequences found in this sample. This rearrangement joins TRBV7-9 to TRBJ2-7, with D possibly TRBD2 on 6 matching bases. The CDR3 is 14 residues long. Trimming removed 0 bases from V and 6 bases from J, with 12 bases in between. Germline CDR1 reads SEHNR; CDR2 reads FQNEAQ (reference sequence). The DNA for the CDR3 is TGTGCCAGCAGCTTAGCGGGGGGAAGAGGCGAGCAGTACTTC. Translated: CASSLAGGRGEQYF.

The chain recombines TRBV2 with TRBJ2-7; D call uncertain. This CDR3 is built from 16 residues. CDR1 is SNHLY, CDR2 FYNNEI, per germline. V lost 1 base to trimming and J lost 3 bases, with 16 bases between them. CDR3 region: CASSEGHPINNYEQYF. CDR3 coding DNA: TGTGCCAGCAGTGAAGGACATCCCATTAATAACTACGAGCAGTACTTC.

This sequence joins TRBV5-8 and TRBJ2-1, with 7 nucleotides matching TRBD2. Germline assignment: CDR1 SGHTS and CDR2 YDEGEE. The CDR3 length is 14 residues. After removal of 5 bases from V and 0 bases from J, the junction contained 2 bases not matched to a gene. Here the CDR3 reads CASRSGVSYNEQFF. The DNA of the CDR3 is TGTGCCAGCAGAAGCGGGGTCTCCTACAATGAGCAGTTCTTC.

The V and J genes are TRBV28 and TRBJ1-2; TRBD1 agrees at 8 bases. The ends lost 10 bases at V and 8 bases at J; junction bases unmatched: 9. CDR1 is MDHEN and CDR2 is SYDVKM in the germline V gene. This CDR3 spans 12 amino acids. The CDR3: CATHRGAGGYTF. The CDR3 coding sequence is TGTGCCACCCACAGGGGGGCGGGGGGCTACACCTTC.

This rearrangement joins TRBV7-9 to TRBJ2-3, with D possibly being TRBD2 (6 bases). Germline V gene data show CDR1 as SEHNR and CDR2 as FQNEAQ (reference sequence). This CDR3 is built from 15 residues. V lost 6 bases and J lost 5, with 18 bases in between. The CDR3 loop is CASSPAGRVLDTQYF. The CDR3 nucleotides read TGTGCCAGCAGTCCAGCGGGTCGCGTACTAGATACGCAGTATTTT.

CDR3 region: CASSLDGLGYHEQYF. The CDR3 region has the DNA TGTGCCAGCAGCTTAGACGGACTAGGGTATCACGAGCAGTACTTC. The rearrangement links TRBV11-2 to TRBJ2-7; 7 positions match TRBD2. V shed 0 bases and J 5 bases; nucleotides not matched to a gene: 7. The CDR3 spans 15 residues. Germline V gene data show CDR1 as SGHAT and CDR2 as FQNNGV.

The chain joins TRBV7-2 to TRBJ2-7; D is unresolved. Germline CDR1 and CDR2: SGHTA and FQGNSA. The CDR3 has 12 residues. With 1 base removed from V and 5 bases from J, the gap between germline ends came to 6 bases. CDR3 nucleotide sequence: TGTGCCAGCAGCTTAGGGAGTGACGAGCAGTACTTC. This codes for CASSLGSDEQYF.

In the case of this clone: A read error may produce the germline difference seen at one junction end. This sequence joins TRBV10-2 and TRBJ2-5; a possible D gene is TRBD1 (6 bases). CDR1 is WSHSY, CDR2 SAAADI, per germline. The CDR3 is 15 residues long. CDR3 nucleotides: TGCGCCAGCAATGAGATGGGGGCCAGACAAGAGACCCAGTACTTC. This gives the protein CASNEMGARQETQYF.

This chain joins TRBV18 and TRBJ2-2, with 8 nucleotides matching TRBD2. After removal of 6 bases from V and 5 bases from J, the junction contained 5 bases not matched to a gene. Germline CDR1 is KGHSH and CDR2 is LQKENI. The CDR3 consists of 14 residues. The CDR3 DNA follows: TGTGCCAGCTCGGGTAGCGGGAAAACCGGGGAGCTGTTTTTT. Translated, it gives CASSGSGKTGELFF.

This clone was counted a single time. This chain joins TRBV7-8 and TRBJ2-4; 7 nucleotides match TRBD2. The CDR3 length is 15 residues. The germline V gene encodes CDR1 SGHVS and CDR2 FQNEAQ. V was clipped by 1 base and J by 2 bases; unmatched bases: 2. CDR3 sequence reads: CASSLGGGTKNIQYF. CDR3 bases: TGTGCCAGCAGCTTAGGCGGGGGAACCAAAAACATTCAGTACTTC.

This chain connects TRBV5-1 to TRBJ2-7; TRBD2 aligns across 12 bases. V gave up 3 bases and J gave up 6 bases; unmatched junction bases: 4. Germline V CDR1 and CDR2: SGHRS, YFSETQ. The CDR3 covers 14 residues. The CDR3 protein is CASSSTSGSREQYF. The CDR3 nucleotides read TGCGCCAGCAGCTCGACTAGCGGGAGTCGCGAGCAGTACTTC.

This chain joins TRBV7-8 and TRBJ1-5, with D perhaps matching TRBD1 (5 bases). Germline CDR1 reads SGHVS; CDR2 reads FQNEAQ. CDR3 length equals 14 residues. V was pared by 3 bases and J by 7 bases, with 13 bases between. CDR3 protein: CASSFRDLSQPQHF. The CDR3 coding sequence is TGTGCCAGCAGCTTCCGGGACCTCAGCCAGCCCCAGCATTTT.